The source of this TCR beta chain is a study of T cells of healthy individuals. J was trimmed by 9 bases and V by 2 bases; bases with no gene match: 10. Germline CDR1 and CDR2: MNHEY and SMNVEV (reference sequence). This CDR3 has 16 residues. TCRdb redid the calling of the 5' RACE reads with MiXCR, one entry per CDR3 protein. The sample holds about 57,000 distinct CDR3 sequences, around 15% seen once. The receptor's source is a human donor in good health. This sequence joins TRBV27 and TRBJ2-1; 10 bases line up with TRBD2. The CDR3 DNA reads as TGTGCCAGCAGTTTACAACGCCTAGCGGGGGCCGGTGAGCAGTTCTTC. Protein product: CASSLQRLAGAGEQFF.